This passage covers 9 T cell receptor beta chains from one sample sequenced in a study of cytomegalovirus exposure and HLA in healthy donors. PCR was performed using 60 Vbeta and 13 Jbeta primers. Here immunoSEQ multiplex PCR was the method, and the copy in TCRdb shows in-frame clones only, minus some. The sample shows around 180,000 clones, 70% to 80% of them seen only once. Material: PBMCs. The source is a woman between 50 and 59 years old in good health and CMV-seronegative.

The chain employs TRBV19 and TRBJ2-6, with TRBD1 as a possible D gene (6 bases). CDR1 and CDR2 from the germline V gene are LNHDA and SQIVND (reference sequence). V was shortened by 4 bases and J by 1 base, with 11 bases between the two germline ends. The CDR3 is 16 residues long. For the CDR3, the DNA is TGTGCCAGTAGTACTTCACAGGGTTCTGGGGCCAACGTCCTGACTTTC. Amino acid sequence: CASSTSQGSGANVLTF.

V is TRBV7-8 and J is TRBJ2-1; 8 bases fit TRBD2. This CDR3 is 16 amino acids long. V lost 4 bases, J lost 14 bases, and 19 bases stayed unmatched. Germline V gene lookup returns CDR1 SGHVS and CDR2 FQNEAQ. As DNA, the CDR3 is TGTGCCAGCAGCTACTACGGGAGGGATGCGACTCAGAAAAAGTTCTTC. It specifies CASSYYGRDATQKKFF.

As regards this clone: Sequence at one end of the junction differs from germline and may be a read error. J is TRBJ2-7 and V is TRBV10-3, with 9 bases identical to TRBD2. CDR1 ENHRY and CDR2 SYGVKD come from the germline V gene. This CDR3 contains 14 residues. CDR3 region: CAISPTSGSYGQYF. In nucleotides, the CDR3 is TGTGCCATCAGTCCGACTAGCGGTTCCTACGGGCAGTACTTC.

This clone appeared a few times. The chain combines TRBV6-5 with TRBJ1-1; TRBD1 might be the D (6 bases). V was clipped by 8 bases and J by 2 bases, with 18 bases between them. There are 15 residues in the CDR3. Per germline, CDR1 MNHEY and CDR2 SVGAGI. Here the CDR3 reads CASRSLTGFNTEAFF. The DNA for the CDR3 is TGTGCCAGCCGTTCATTGACAGGCTTCAACACTGAAGCTTTCTTT.

The genes are TRBV2 and TRBJ2-3; TRBD2 might be the D (7 bases). CDR3 length: 15 amino acids. Germline assignment: CDR1 SNHLY and CDR2 FYNNEI. V lost 2 bases and J 3 bases, leaving 12 bases between the germline ends. This chain's CDR3 is CASSEHGGATDTQYF. CDR3 DNA: TGTGCCAGCAGTGAACATGGGGGGGCTACAGATACGCAGTATTTT.

The J gene is TRBJ2-3, the V gene TRBV9; 12 bases are shared with TRBD2. CDR1 is SGDLS and CDR2 is YYNGEE in the germline V gene. Trimming at V came to 3 bases and at J to 5 bases, leaving 4 bases not matched to a gene. This CDR3 has 15 amino acids. Written as DNA, the CDR3 is TGTGCCAGCAGCGGGACACTAGCGGGAGGAGATACGCAGTATTTT. Translated, it gives CASSGTLAGGDTQYF.

In this sample, this clone turned up a few times. The genes are TRBV19 and TRBJ1-2, with a tentative D call TRBD1 (5 bases). Germline V gene data show CDR1 as LNHDA and CDR2 as SQIVND (reference sequence). The CDR3 runs 13 residues. Trimming removed 8 bases from V and 8 bases from J, with 18 bases in between. CDR3 in DNA: TGTGCCAGTTCAGAGGCCAGGGTGCGCGGCTACACCTTC. This encodes CASSEARVRGYTF.

The chain carries TRBV7-3 and TRBJ2-2; TRBD1 agrees at 8 bases. Looked up from germline, CDR1 is SGHTA and CDR2 is FQGTGA. V shed 3 bases, J shed 6 bases, and the junction held 9 bases outside the gene matches. CDR3 length: 16 amino acids. CDR3 protein: CASSFRTGSAAGELFF. CDR3 in DNA: TGTGCCAGCAGCTTTCGGACAGGGTCTGCGGCCGGGGAGCTGTTTTTT. Full variable domain (remainder filled in from reference TRBV7-3 and TRBJ2-2): GAGVSQTPSNKVTEKGKYVELRCDPISGHTALYWYRQSLGQGPEFLIYFQGTGAADDSGLPNDRFFAVRPEGSVSTLKIQRTERGDSAVYLCASSFRTGSAAGELFFGEGSRLTVL.

J is TRBJ1-4 and V is TRBV7-2; no clear D. Trimming stripped 4 bases from V and 1 base from J, with 10 bases between. The CDR3 consists of 15 residues. Germline assignment: CDR1 SGHTA and CDR2 FQGNSA. The CDR3 nucleotides read TGTGCCAGCAGCTCGGGAGGGAGAACTAATGAAAAACTGTTTTTT. Translating it yields CASSSGGRTNEKLFF.